The source of this TCR beta chain is a study of T cell responses to AZD1222 COVID-19 vaccine. A note on this clone: Its antigen remains unidentified.

V trimming: 7 bases; J trimming: 2 bases; junction bases outside the gene matches: 5. CDR1 is LGHDT and CDR2 is YNNKEL in the germline V gene (reference sequence). This CDR3 is built from 15 residues. Study-wide points: Repertoires were obtained solely post-peak T cell response.

TCRdb's copy holds only in-frame clones and misses some; the assay was immunoSEQ multiplex PCR. The sample records more than 95,000 clones, approximately 90% being singletons. The clonotype comes from an adult in good health. The chain recombines TRBV3-1 (or the pseudogene TRBV3-2) with TRBJ2-6; TRBD1 matches 7 bases. Sample: peripheral blood, taken on day 0 of AZD1222 vaccination. CDR3 protein: CASTKTGTGANVLTF. CDR3 nucleotide sequence: TGTGCCAGCACCAAGACAGGGACTGGGGCCAACGTCCTGACTTTC.